The 15 T cell receptor beta chains reported below all come from one sample, sequenced in a study of blood T cell repertoires in COVID-19 (TCRdb year 2020). The library was obtained by the immunoSEQ multiplex PCR assay. TCRdb re-hosts the immuneACCESS table, in-frame sequences only. Its copies lack some clones; in the studies checked, an unresolved V gene accounts for under half of them, and the cause for the rest is not known. For this sample there are more than 95,000 clones; 75% to 95% appear just once. The ten largest clones take up roughly 5.5% of the sample. The sequenced sample consisted of peripheral blood. Receptor source: a human donor in a cohort sampled during active COVID-19.

This chain uses TRBV10-1 with TRBJ2-1; 11 bases are shared with TRBD2. The CDR3 extends over 16 amino acids. CDR1 WNHNN and CDR2 SYGVQD come from the germline V gene (reference sequence). V was clipped by 4 bases and J by 6 bases; unmatched bases: 8. The CDR3 here is CASSGGLAAISNEQFF. Written as DNA, the CDR3 is TGCGCCAGCAGTGGGGGACTAGCGGCAATAAGCAATGAGCAGTTCTTC.

In its sample, this clone was seen once. The chain has TRBV27 and TRBJ2-7, with D perhaps TRBD1 (6 bases). The germline V gene has CDR1 MNHEY and CDR2 SMNVEV (reference sequence). This CDR3 has 15 amino acids. V was clipped by 6 bases and J by 3 bases, with 18 bases between them. The CDR3 DNA sequence: TGTGCCAGCAGCAGTTATTATCCACAGGGCTACGAGCAGTACTTC. Translating it yields CASSSYYPQGYEQYF.

The rearrangement joins TRBV5-8 to TRBJ1-2; the D is unclear. V lost 4 bases and J 4 bases, leaving 14 bases between the germline ends. Per the germline V gene, CDR1 is SGHTS and CDR2 is YDEGEE. CDR3 size: 14 residues. CDR3 protein: CASSPPGFGYGYTF. As DNA, the CDR3 is TGTGCCAGCAGCCCTCCGGGGTTTGGCTATGGCTACACCTTC.

J is TRBJ2-2 and V is TRBV7-7; the D gene is possibly TRBD1 (6 bases). The CDR3 length is 16 residues. V gave up 2 bases and J gave up 3 bases, with 13 bases separating them. The germline V gene has CDR1 SSHAT and CDR2 FNYEAQ (reference sequence). The CDR3, as DNA: TGTGCCAGCAGCTTACAGGGGACGACGGACACCGGGGAGCTGTTTTTT. This translates into CASSLQGTTDTGELFF.

This chain joins TRBV19 and TRBJ2-1; 9 nucleotides line up with TRBD1. Losses at the gene ends were 5 bases for V and 7 bases for J; bases not matched to a gene: 12. This CDR3 has 16 residues. Germline CDR1 reads LNHDA; CDR2 reads SQIVND (reference sequence). Here the CDR3 reads CASSLQTGGAENEQFF. In DNA form, the CDR3 reads TGTGCCAGTAGTCTCCAAACAGGGGGCGCTGAGAATGAGCAGTTCTTC.

The chain recombines TRBV6-1 with TRBJ2-1; D is unclear. Trimming removed 2 bases at V and 7 bases at J, with 6 bases between. Germline V lookup: CDR1 MNHNS, CDR2 SASEGT. The CDR3 consists of 12 residues. Here the CDR3 reads CASSELLNEQFF. DNA of the CDR3: TGTGCCAGCAGTGAATTACTAAATGAGCAGTTCTTC.

This rearrangement joins TRBV6-2 or TRBV6-3 to TRBJ2-7; TRBD1 matches at 9 bases. This CDR3 region has 17 residues. Germline V lookup: CDR1 MNHEY, CDR2 SVGEGT. V dropped 3 bases and J dropped 3; count of bases not matched to a gene: 12. DNA of the CDR3: TGTGCCAGCAGTTATTCCCCGGGACAGGGAGGTTTCTACGAGCAGTACTTC. Its translation is CASSYSPGQGGFYEQYF.

This clone occurred once. The V and J genes are TRBV30 and TRBJ1-1; the D gene is possibly TRBD1 (5 bases). This CDR3 is built from 14 residues. Germline values: CDR1 GTSNPN, CDR2 SVGIG (reference sequence). With 4 bases removed from V and 0 bases from J, the gap between germline ends came to 12 bases. CDR3 region: CAWNGGNMNTEAFF. The DNA of the CDR3 is TGTGCCTGGAACGGGGGGAATATGAACACTGAAGCTTTCTTT.

The rearrangement joins TRBV5-5 to TRBJ2-7; possible D gene TRBD2, 5 bases. Trimming left V 1 base short and J 2 bases short, with 13 bases between. Per germline, CDR1 SGHKS and CDR2 YYEKEE (reference sequence). There are 15 residues in the CDR3. The CDR3 region has the DNA TGTGCCAGCAGCTTGCAGGTACAGACTACCTACGAGCAGTACTTC. It yields the protein CASSLQVQTTYEQYF.

This chain connects TRBV6-5 to TRBJ2-3; 7 bases are a match to TRBD1. Germline-derived CDR1 and CDR2 are MNHEY and SVGAGI. This CDR3 is built from 11 residues. With V trimmed by 6 bases and J by 11 bases, 5 bases remained unmatched. CDR3 coding DNA: TGTGCCAGCAGGTCCCCAGGGGGGCAGTATTTT. It yields the protein CASRSPGGQYF.

This clone is medium-sized in the sample. At one boundary the junction diverges from the germline segment, which might be a read error. The V gene is TRBV9, the J gene TRBJ2-1; TRBD2 matches at 9 bases. This CDR3 has 15 amino acids. Per germline, CDR1 SGDLS and CDR2 YYNGEE. The CDR3 bases are TGTGCCAGCAGCGACACTAGCGGGTCCTTCAATGAGCAGTTCTTC. This encodes CASSDTSGSFNEQFF.

The chain carries TRBV9 and TRBJ2-1; 9 bases map to TRBD2. Germline CDR1 reads SGDLS; CDR2 reads YYNGEE. The length of the CDR3 is 17 residues. V was clipped by 0 bases and J by 3 bases; unmatched bases: 7. CDR3 protein: CASSVERVAGDYNEQFF. The CDR3 DNA follows: TGTGCCAGCAGCGTAGAACGTGTAGCGGGGGACTACAATGAGCAGTTCTTC.

This clone has just a few counts. This sample includes further DNA sequences coding for the same CDR3. The chain employs TRBV7-2 and TRBJ2-7; D perhaps matches TRBD1 (5 bases). Deletions cut 1 base from V and 1 base from J, with 5 bases between. This CDR3 comprises 13 residues. Germline CDR1 reads SGHTA; CDR2 reads FQGNSA. Here the CDR3 DNA reads TGTGCCAGCAGCTTAGACAGGTCCTACGAGCAGTACTTC. This sequence encodes CASSLDRSYEQYF.

CDR3 loop: CASGLGTGYYEQYF. The CDR3 region has the DNA TGTGCTAGTGGTTTGGGGACAGGGTACTACGAGCAGTACTTC. The chain couples TRBV12-5 to TRBJ2-7, with 8 positions matching TRBD1. Germline V gene sequence: CDR1 LGHNT, CDR2 FRNRAP. This CDR3 spans 14 amino acids. Trimming took 1 base from V and 3 from J; bases not matched to a gene: 2.

The CDR3 DNA is TGCAGCGTTGAATTGTCCAGCGACTATGGCTACACCTTC. It codes for CSVELSSDYGYTF. The rearrangement links TRBV29-1 to TRBJ1-2; D is unclear. Trimming stripped 2 bases from V and 3 bases from J, with 10 bases between. The germline V gene has CDR1 SQVTM and CDR2 ANQGSEA. The CDR3 extends over 13 amino acids.